This TCR beta chain emerged from a study of T cell repertoires in cytomegalovirus infection. Background on the study: An indication of both CMV infection and matching HLA type came from public TCR beta signatures. General study results and limits: The study identified carriers of CMV plus the relevant HLA from cumulative public TCR beta family frequency. CMV-specific TCR beta clonotypes restricted by HLA-C were the ones dominating the ex vivo response.

TCRdb independently ran MiXCR on the reads; one entry per CDR3 protein. The table lists about 180,000 distinct CDR3 sequences, 13% to 15% of them singletons. Points on this clonotype: Its antigen is currently unknown.

The CDR3 has 18 residues. The trim removed 0 bases at V and 7 bases at J, leaving 14 bases unmatched. The germline gives CDR1 LGHNA, CDR2 YNFKEQ. This clonotype originated in a human donor in good health (CMV status not recorded). Some clones in this sample may be carry-over from other donors' samples. The gene calls are TRBV4-2 and TRBJ2-5; 10 bases align to TRBD2. The sample comprised PBMCs. DNA for the CDR3: TGTGCCAGCAGCCAAGATTTAGCGGGGGGCTCGATGGCAGGGACCCAGTACTTC. This translates into CASSQDLAGGSMAGTQYF.